These 32 T cell receptor beta chains came from one sample sequenced in a study of Ad26.COV2.S vaccination and SARS-CoV-2 variants. Treatment denoted: around 19 received Ad26.COV2.S at low or high dose, single or two shots; roughly five received placebo; per-sample allocation not given. It was on day 63 after the first vaccine or placebo injection that samples were taken. The method was immunoSEQ multiplex PCR; TCRdb's version includes in-frame clones alone and lacks a portion of them. Among some 340,000 clones listed, 85% to 90% were seen once. The material was peripheral blood, obtained in a trial of Ad26.COV2.S vaccine versus placebo. These TCRs come from a person aged 18 to 65 who received the Ad26.COV2.S COVID-19 vaccine or a placebo.

The V call is TRBV6-5, the J call TRBJ1-6; D is unclear. Germline CDR1 MNHEY, CDR2 SVGAGI. The V gene lost 1 base and the J gene lost 10 bases, with 8 bases spanning the gap. The CDR3 covers 13 residues. CDR3 sequence: CASSYFLGSPLHF. CDR3 coding DNA: TGTGCCAGCAGTTACTTCTTAGGGTCACCCCTCCACTTT.

The sample holds a few counts of this clone. V usage is TRBV4-1 and J usage is TRBJ1-2; D not resolved. Germline loops: CDR1 MGHRA, CDR2 YSYEKL. V lost 0 bases to trimming and J lost 3 bases, with 11 bases between them. The CDR3 contains 15 residues. The DNA for the CDR3 is TGCGCCAGCAGCCAAGAGGAGGGTAGTGACTATGGCTACACCTTC. It encodes CASSQEEGSDYGYTF.

This chain joins TRBV4-1 and TRBJ2-7, with 9 bases that match TRBD1. Germline CDR1 reads MGHRA; CDR2 reads YSYEKL. The CDR3 has 15 residues. J gave up 1 base and V 4 bases, and 5 bases lay outside the gene matches. The CDR3 is CASSPGTGRSYEQYF. The CDR3 bases are TGCGCCAGCAGCCCCGGGACAGGGAGGTCCTACGAGCAGTACTTC.

The rearrangement links TRBV9 to TRBJ1-2, with 8 bases matching TRBD1. The CDR3 runs 15 residues. The V gene end was trimmed by 4 bases and the J gene end by 3 bases; junction bases not matched to a gene: 8. Per the germline V gene, CDR1 is SGDLS and CDR2 is YYNGEE. The CDR3 spells CASSKHRGAYYGYTF. The CDR3 DNA reads as TGTGCCAGCAGCAAACACAGGGGGGCTTACTATGGCTACACCTTC.

The rearrangement links TRBV2 to TRBJ2-1, with D unclear. This CDR3 spans 14 amino acids. The germline V gene encodes CDR1 SNHLY and CDR2 FYNNEI. Trimming cost V 3 bases and J 5 bases, with 11 bases left between them. CDR3 amino acids: CASSEDVWDNEQFF. Written as DNA, the CDR3 is TGTGCCAGCAGTGAGGACGTCTGGGACAATGAGCAGTTCTTC.

The chain joins TRBV6-5 to TRBJ2-3; the D is unclear. The CDR3 is 12 residues long. The V and J ends lost 5 bases and 3 bases respectively, with 6 bases between them. Germline V CDR1 and CDR2: MNHEY, SVGAGI. CDR3 in DNA: TGTGCCAGCAGTCCTACTACAGATACGCAGTATTTT. Amino acids: CASSPTTDTQYF.

This clone has only a few counts. The genes are TRBV18 and TRBJ2-2, with D perhaps matching TRBD1 or TRBD2 (5 bases each). The CDR3 is 18 amino acids. Looked up from germline, CDR1 is KGHSH and CDR2 is LQKENI. Trimming took off 3 bases at V and 2 bases at J, with 19 bases between the two ends. The CDR3 loop reads CASSPYPPGRVNTGELFF. The CDR3 bases are TGTGCCAGCTCACCTTACCCACCGGGACGGGTAAACACCGGGGAGCTGTTTTTT.

This chain uses TRBV18 with TRBJ1-2, with no clear D. Germline-derived CDR1 and CDR2 are KGHSH and LQKENI. Trimming removed 4 bases from V and 6 bases from J, with 18 bases in between. The CDR3 loop spans 15 amino acids. CDR3 protein: CASSLQLGAGDGYTF. CDR3 DNA sequence: TGTGCCAGCTCACTGCAACTTGGTGCAGGCGATGGCTACACCTTC.

This clone is a singleton in its sample. The J gene is TRBJ1-5, the V gene TRBV4-1; D is uncertain. The CDR3 length is 13 residues. The germline CDR1 and CDR2 sequences are MGHRA and YSYEKL. V lost 3 bases, J lost 7 bases, and 10 bases lay in between. The CDR3 DNA reads as TGCGCCAGCAGCCATATCGGGAACCAGCCCCAGCATTTT. Encoded protein: CASSHIGNQPQHF.

The J gene is TRBJ1-2, the V gene TRBV5-4; D perhaps matches TRBD1 (6 bases). The CDR3 runs 13 residues. V was shortened by 6 bases and J by 6 bases, with 15 bases between the two germline ends. CDR1 is SGHNT and CDR2 is YYREEE in the germline V gene (reference sequence). The CDR3: CASTVQGLDGYTF. CDR3 DNA sequence: TGTGCCAGCACCGTTCAGGGGTTGGATGGCTACACCTTC.

The chain has TRBV19 and TRBJ1-6, with a tentative D call TRBD1 (5 bases). Germline V gives CDR1 LNHDA, CDR2 SQIVND (reference sequence). The CDR3 runs 16 residues. The V end was cut by 4 bases, the J end by 6 bases, with 16 bases between. The CDR3 nucleotides read TGTGCCAGTAGTAAGACAGCGCCACGGGGTAATTCACCCCTCCACTTT. Its protein product is CASSKTAPRGNSPLHF.

At least ten counts were recorded for this clone. This chain joins TRBV11-2 and TRBJ2-3; D is perhaps TRBD1 (6 bases). The CDR3 length is 15 residues. V lost 6 bases and J 3 bases, leaving 16 bases between the germline ends. Germline loops: CDR1 SGHAT, CDR2 FQNNGV. CDR3 residues: CASRSIQGTTDTQYF. The CDR3 region has the DNA TGTGCCAGCAGGTCTATACAGGGAACGACAGATACGCAGTATTTT.

This chain uses TRBV19 with TRBJ2-1, with TRBD2 as a possible D gene (5 bases). Germline lookup yields CDR1 LNHDA and CDR2 SQIVND (reference sequence). V dropped 0 bases and J dropped 6 bases, with 9 bases sitting between them. CDR3 length: 14 amino acids. The DNA of the CDR3 is TGTGCCAGTAGTATAGAGAGGGAGTTCAATGAGCAGTTCTTC. Protein: CASSIEREFNEQFF. The variable domain in full, completed from reference TRBV19 and TRBJ2-1, reads DGGITQSPKYLFRKEGQNVTLSCEQNLNHDAMYWYRQDPGQGLRLIYYSQIVNDFQKGDIAEGYSVSREKKESFPLTVTSAQKNPTAFYLCASSIEREFNEQFFGPGTRLTVL.

The gene calls are TRBV5-8 and TRBJ2-7; D gene unclear. The CDR3 has 14 residues. From germline, CDR1 is SGHTS and CDR2 YDEGEE. The V end lost 0 bases, the J end lost 2 bases, and 9 bases lay between the germline ends. CDR3 region: CASSLVRSTYEQYF. The CDR3 DNA reads TGTGCCAGCAGCTTGGTTCGCAGCACCTACGAGCAGTACTTC. Looking up the rest from reference TRBV5-8 and TRBJ2-7 gives the full variable domain: EAGVTQSPTHLIKTRGQQATLRCSPISGHTSVYWYQQALGLGLQFLLWYDEGEERNRGNFPPRFSGRQFPNYSSELNVNALELEDSALYLCASSLVRSTYEQYFGPGTRLTVT.

Turning to this clone: The same CDR3 arises from other DNA sequences in this sample as well. The chain carries TRBV20-1 and TRBJ2-7; D unclear. The CDR3 runs 11 residues. CDR1 is DFQATT, CDR2 SNEGSKA, per germline (reference sequence). V dropped 3 bases and J dropped 1 base, with 4 bases sitting between them. Here the CDR3 DNA reads TGCAGTGCTAGGGGGTCCTACGAGCAGTACTTC. Its protein product is CSARGSYEQYF.

V gene TRBV7-8 combines with J gene TRBJ1-2, with 7 nucleotides matching TRBD1. CDR1 and CDR2 (germline): SGHVS, FQNEAQ. This CDR3 contains 13 residues. J was trimmed by 6 bases and V by 5 bases; bases with no gene match: 6. The CDR3 nucleotides are TGTGCCAGCAGCCGAGACAGGGCGGATGGCTACACCTTC. Its protein is CASSRDRADGYTF.

The CDR3 region is CASRPFPQGSYGYTF. The CDR3, as DNA: TGTGCCAGCAGACCCTTCCCACAGGGGAGCTATGGCTACACCTTC. V gene TRBV6-5 combines with J gene TRBJ1-2; 7 bases map to TRBD1. CDR1 and CDR2 from the germline V gene are MNHEY and SVGAGI. J gave up 4 bases and V 6 bases, and 11 bases lay outside the gene matches. The CDR3 runs 15 residues.

The chain joins TRBV7-2 to TRBJ1-2; D not resolved. In germline, CDR1 is SGHTA, CDR2 FQGNSA. The ends were cut back, 2 bases at V and 6 bases at J, with 22 bases in the middle. This CDR3 is built from 17 residues. CDR3 region: CASSLMREVGRGHGYTF. The CDR3 DNA reads TGTGCCAGCAGCTTAATGAGGGAGGTAGGGAGAGGCCATGGCTACACCTTC.

The sample holds one count of this clone. The rearrangement joins TRBV29-1 to TRBJ2-7; 7 bases agree with TRBD2. The V and J ends lost 3 bases and 4 bases, in that order; junction bases with no gene match: 9. This CDR3 comprises 14 residues. CDR1 is SQVTM and CDR2 is ANQGSEA in the germline V gene. The CDR3 protein is CSVDRTRRDYEQYF. In nucleotides, the CDR3 is TGCAGCGTTGATAGGACTAGGCGAGATTACGAGCAGTACTTC.

A few counts support this clone. At the DNA level, this CDR3 is encoded by other sequences in the same sample as well. V is TRBV6-5 and J is TRBJ2-2; maybe TRBD1 (6 bases). Looked up from germline, CDR1 is MNHEY and CDR2 is SVGAGI. Trimming stripped 6 bases from V and 1 base from J, with 6 bases between. There are 13 residues in the CDR3. CDR3 nucleotides: TGTGCCAGCAGGACAGGGAACACCGGGGAGCTGTTTTTT. Protein sequence: CASRTGNTGELFF.

The chain couples TRBV7-8 to TRBJ1-1; D is uncertain. V was shortened by 4 bases and J by 4 bases, with 16 bases between the two germline ends. CDR1 is SGHVS and CDR2 is FQNEAQ in the germline V gene. The CDR3 has 15 residues. The CDR3 loop is CASSSIWGSGTEAFF. CDR3 DNA sequence: TGTGCCAGCAGCTCCATTTGGGGATCCGGCACTGAAGCTTTCTTT.

The V gene is TRBV5-5, the J gene TRBJ1-2, with D possibly being TRBD1 (6 bases). Germline V gives CDR1 SGHKS, CDR2 YYEKEE (reference sequence). Trimming removed 3 bases from V and 8 bases from J, with 14 bases in between. CDR3 length equals 13 residues. This chain's CDR3 is CASSSTGMQGYTF. CDR3 nucleotides: TGTGCCAGCAGCTCCACAGGGATGCAAGGCTACACCTTC.

About this clone itself: Different DNA sequences within this sample yield the same CDR3. The V call is TRBV12-5, the J call TRBJ1-1; D gene uncertain. The CDR3 is made up of 13 amino acids. Trimming removed 1 base from V and 0 bases from J, with 3 bases in between. CDR1 is LGHNT and CDR2 is FRNRAP in the germline V gene. CDR3 bases: TGTGCTAGTGGTTTGGGGCTGAACACTGAAGCTTTCTTT. It encodes CASGLGLNTEAFF. The full variable domain, completed using reference TRBV12-5 and TRBJ1-1, is DARVTQTPRHKVTEMGQEVTMRCQPILGHNTVFWYRQTMMQGLELLAYFRNRAPLDDSGMPKDRFSAEMPDATLATLKIQPSEPRDSAVYFCASGLGLNTEAFFGQGTRLTVV.

This chain connects TRBV7-2 to TRBJ1-1, with D possibly being TRBD1 (6 bases). Germline CDR1 SGHTA, CDR2 FQGNSA. Deletions cut 2 bases from V and 4 bases from J, with 11 bases between. The CDR3 runs to 14 residues. DNA of the CDR3: TGTGCCAGCAGCTTAAGGGGGGGTCCCACTGAAGCTTTCTTT. This encodes CASSLRGGPTEAFF.

The chain recombines TRBV3-1 (or the pseudogene TRBV3-2) with TRBJ2-3; D perhaps matches TRBD2 (5 bases). Trimming took off 4 bases at V and 0 bases at J, with 14 bases between the two ends. CDR1 and CDR2 from the germline V gene are LGHDT and YNNKEL (reference sequence). There are 16 residues in the CDR3. In DNA form, the CDR3 reads TGTGCCAGCAGCCTCAGAGGGTCACGAAGCACAGATACGCAGTATTTT. The encoded protein is CASSLRGSRSTDTQYF.

The chain links TRBV6-2 or TRBV6-3 to TRBJ1-2; no clear D. The germline V gene encodes CDR1 MNHEY and CDR2 SVGEGT. CDR3 length equals 14 residues. V lost 3 bases and J 3 bases, leaving 11 bases between the germline ends. CDR3 coding DNA: TGTGCCAGCAGTTATTCGACCCAGGACTATGGCTACACCTTC. Its translation: CASSYSTQDYGYTF.

DNA of the CDR3: TGTGCCAGCAGTGGTACAGGCTACGAGCAGTACTTC. It yields the protein CASSGTGYEQYF. This sequence joins TRBV6-6 and TRBJ2-7; possibly TRBD1 for D (5 bases). The CDR3 has 12 amino acids. V lost 5 bases and J lost 3, with 8 bases in between. Per germline, CDR1 MNHNY and CDR2 SVGAGI (reference sequence).

V is TRBV9 and J is TRBJ1-1; no clear D gene. Per the germline V gene, CDR1 is SGDLS and CDR2 is YYNGEE. The CDR3 length is 14 residues. The ends were cut back, 0 bases at V and 5 bases at J, with 11 bases in the middle. The CDR3 loop reads CASSVEPLGTEAFF. CDR3 DNA sequence: TGTGCCAGCAGCGTAGAGCCACTGGGTACTGAAGCTTTCTTT.

The V call is TRBV7-2, the J call TRBJ2-7; 9 bases map to TRBD1. The CDR3 loop spans 15 amino acids. From germline, CDR1 is SGHTA and CDR2 FQGNSA. V lost 5 bases to trimming and J lost 2 bases; unmatched junction nucleotides: 7. CDR3 sequence reads: CASSHLGTGTYEQYF. The CDR3 DNA reads TGTGCCAGCAGCCACCTCGGGACAGGGACCTACGAGCAGTACTTC.

V is TRBV19 and J is TRBJ1-5; D remains unclear. Germline V lookup: CDR1 LNHDA, CDR2 SQIVND (reference sequence). The CDR3 covers 12 residues. The V gene lost 4 bases and the J gene lost 6 bases, with 7 bases spanning the gap. The CDR3 nucleotides read TGTGCCAGTAGTACTCTCACTCAGCCCCAGCATTTT. Protein product: CASSTLTQPQHF.

This clone was counted between two and nine times. The chain has TRBV10-1 and TRBJ1-2; the D is unclear. The germline V and J ends were trimmed by 0 bases and 6 bases, with 8 bases remaining between them. Germline CDR1 WNHNN, CDR2 SYGVQD (reference sequence). CDR3 length: 13 amino acids. CDR3 nucleotide sequence: TGCGCCAGCAGTGAGTCCACGAAGGATGGCTACACCTTC. It translates to CASSESTKDGYTF.

This sequence joins TRBV3-1 (or the pseudogene TRBV3-2) and TRBJ1-5, with 8 positions matching TRBD1. Trimming at V came to 1 base and at J to 7 bases, leaving 15 bases not matched to a gene. Germline CDR1 LGHDT, CDR2 YNNKEL (reference sequence). The CDR3 is 18 residues long. CDR3 bases: TGTGCCAGCAGCCAAGTAAAAGCGGCAGGGGGCTGGGGACAGCCCCAGCATTTT. This codes for CASSQVKAAGGWGQPQHF.